The 22 T cell receptor beta chains below come from one sample, sequenced in a study of CD8 T cells in ankylosing spondylitis. Whole-study results and caveats: Ankylosing spondylitis blood appeared to be characterized by a TCR beta motif of several highly homologous variants.

Their antigens remain unidentified. TCRdb passed the 5' RACE reads through MiXCR, listing each CDR3 protein once. Counted here are a few hundred thousand distinct CDR3 sequences, 18% occurring once; the ten biggest clones make up about 39%. The source material was blood, either unsorted or a sorted T cell fraction (not recorded which). These receptors originate from a male donor with ankylosing spondylitis.

The chain uses TRBV28 and TRBJ2-2; 13 positions match TRBD2. Germline V gene data show CDR1 as MDHEN and CDR2 as SYDVKM. The CDR3 sequence is 20 residues long. J gave up 0 bases and V 0 bases, and 7 bases lay outside the gene matches. This chain's CDR3 is CASSLCCRLAGGSNTGELFF. The DNA for the CDR3 is TGTGCCAGCAGTTTATGCTGTCGACTAGCGGGGGGCTCGAACACCGGGGAGCTGTTTTTT.

The chain has TRBV7-2 and TRBJ2-7; D remains unclear. CDR3 length: 12 residues. Germline V lookup: CDR1 SGHTA, CDR2 FQGNSA. Trimming took 3 bases from V and 3 from J, leaving 6 bases between them. CDR3 in DNA: TGTGCCAGCAGCTTGACGGTCTACGAGCAGTACTTC. Translated: CASSLTVYEQYF.

The V and J genes are TRBV29-1 and TRBJ2-1; D is possibly TRBD1 (6 bases). The CDR3 length is 14 residues. V lost 6 bases to trimming and J lost 0 bases, with 12 bases between them. From germline, CDR1 is SQVTM and CDR2 ANQGSEA. CDR3 sequence: CSVFDRLSYNEQFF. The CDR3 DNA is TGCAGCGTATTCGACAGGCTCTCCTACAATGAGCAGTTCTTC.

The chain has TRBV5-1 and TRBJ2-1; D is possibly TRBD1 or TRBD2 (6 bases each). V shed 4 bases and J shed 4 bases, with 15 bases lying between them. Germline assignment: CDR1 SGHRS and CDR2 YFSETQ. The CDR3 has 15 residues. This CDR3 reads CASSPHREEYNEQFF. The CDR3 nucleotides are TGCGCCAGCAGCCCCCACAGGGAGGAATACAATGAGCAGTTCTTC. The full variable domain, its missing parts supplied by reference TRBV5-1 and TRBJ2-1, is KAGVTQTPRYLIKTRGQQVTLSCSPISGHRSVSWYQQTPGQGLQFLFEYFSETQRNKGNFPGRFSGRQFSNSRSEMNVSTLELGDSALYLCASSPHREEYNEQFFGPGTRLTVL.

V gene TRBV7-6 combines with J gene TRBJ2-7; 8 bases are a match to TRBD1. CDR1 and CDR2 from the germline V gene are SGHVS and FNYEAQ. J was trimmed by 2 bases and V by 1 base; bases with no gene match: 4. The length of the CDR3 is 15 residues. In nucleotides, the CDR3 is TGTGCCAGCAGCTTAGGGACAGGGAACGCCTACGAGCAGTACTTC. Translation gives CASSLGTGNAYEQYF.

The chain carries TRBV2 and TRBJ1-5; the match to TRBD1 covers 7 bases. The CDR3 runs 18 residues. The junction had 14 bases not matched to a gene; V was cut back by 6 bases and J by 0 bases. CDR1 and CDR2 from the germline V gene are SNHLY and FYNNEI. Here the CDR3 reads CASSVREGTENSNQPQHF. The CDR3 nucleotides are TGTGCCAGCAGCGTTCGAGAGGGGACAGAGAATAGCAATCAGCCCCAGCATTTT.

The chain has TRBV25-1 and TRBJ2-1; D remains ambiguous. This CDR3 is 11 amino acids long. Between the trimmed V and J ends, which lost 10 bases and 8 bases, there was a span of 12 bases. Germline loops: CDR1 MGHDK, CDR2 SYGVNS. CDR3 loop: CATGSIDEQFF. For the CDR3, the DNA is TGTGCCACAGGCAGTATCGATGAGCAGTTCTTC.

The chain couples TRBV15 to TRBJ2-1, with TRBD2 matching 10 bases. The germline V gene has CDR1 LNHNV and CDR2 YYDKDF (reference sequence). The CDR3 covers 17 residues. The V segment lost 4 bases and the J segment 9 bases; nucleotides outside the gene matches: 15. As DNA, the CDR3 is TGTGCCACCAGCATAGGTGCCTACCAGCGGGGGGGTGTTGAGCAGTTCTTC. Translation gives CATSIGAYQRGGVEQFF.

The J gene is TRBJ2-2, the V gene TRBV27; D unresolved. CDR3 length equals 13 residues. Trimming took 4 bases from V and 6 from J, leaving 9 bases between them. Looked up from germline, CDR1 is MNHEY and CDR2 is SMNVEV (reference sequence). CDR3 region: CASSYGMAGELFF. CDR3 nucleotides: TGTGCCAGCAGTTACGGTATGGCCGGGGAGCTGTTTTTT.

The chain joins TRBV5-1 to TRBJ2-7; weak D call: TRBD2 (6 bases). Germline CDR1 SGHRS, CDR2 YFSETQ. The CDR3 contains 13 residues. Trimming removed 0 bases from V and 6 bases from J, with 10 bases in between. The CDR3 nucleotides read TGCGCCAGCAGCTTGGGGGACTTCGCCGAGCAGTACTTC. Translated, it gives CASSLGDFAEQYF.

The chain combines TRBV7-3 with TRBJ2-2; maybe TRBD1 (6 bases). Germline CDR1 is SGHTA and CDR2 is FQGTGA. This CDR3 contains 15 residues. The V and J ends lost 5 bases and 6 bases respectively, with 16 bases between them. Here the CDR3 reads CASSDTGLVPGELFF. CDR3 coding DNA: TGTGCCAGCAGCGATACAGGGTTGGTCCCCGGGGAGCTGTTTTTT.

This clonotype was counted between two and nine times. This rearrangement joins TRBV5-1 to TRBJ2-7, with 9 positions matching TRBD1. The CDR3 length is 14 residues. Looked up from germline, CDR1 is SGHRS and CDR2 is YFSETQ. With 1 base clipped from V and 6 bases from J, the junction kept 5 bases outside the gene matches. CDR3 protein: CASSLLDRGGEQYF. CDR3 sequence (DNA): TGCGCCAGCAGCTTGTTGGACAGGGGAGGCGAGCAGTACTTC.

The V and J genes are TRBV10-2 and TRBJ1-1; D call uncertain. This CDR3 has 16 residues. Trimming took off 4 bases at V and 1 base at J, with 16 bases between the two ends. Germline V gives CDR1 WSHSY, CDR2 SAAADI. This CDR3 is CASSGSPGRENTEAFF. CDR3 coding DNA: TGCGCCAGCAGTGGGTCCCCCGGACGAGAGAACACTGAAGCTTTCTTT.

This clonotype has at least ten counts. CDR3 in DNA: TGTGCCAGCAGCCAAGTCCTGGATAACTATGGCTACACCTTC. Protein product: CASSQVLDNYGYTF. V gene TRBV4-2 combines with J gene TRBJ1-2; unclear D gene. Trimming left V 1 base short and J 1 base short, with 7 bases between. Germline CDR1 reads LGHNA; CDR2 reads YNFKEQ. The CDR3 runs 14 residues.

The chain is built from TRBV5-1 and TRBJ1-1; no clear D. Germline-derived CDR1 and CDR2 are SGHRS and YFSETQ. V was shortened by 0 bases and J by 8 bases, with 11 bases between the two germline ends. The CDR3 extends over 13 amino acids. The CDR3, as DNA: TGCGCCAGCAGCTTGGAAGGGCAGTGGGAAGCTTTCTTT. Its translation: CASSLEGQWEAFF.

This sequence joins TRBV4-1 and TRBJ2-1; no clear D. Trimming took 1 base from V and 0 from J, leaving 7 bases between them. This CDR3 has 15 amino acids. Germline V CDR1 and CDR2: MGHRA, YSYEKL. For the CDR3, the DNA is TGCGCCAGCAGCCAAGTCGAGAGCTCCTACAATGAGCAGTTCTTC. Its translation is CASSQVESSYNEQFF.

This clonotype has more than one count but fewer than ten. The V call is TRBV7-9, the J call TRBJ2-7; D perhaps matches TRBD2 (6 bases). V lost 1 base and J 7 bases, leaving 11 bases between the germline ends. The CDR3 runs to 13 residues. Germline CDR1 is SEHNR and CDR2 is FQNEAQ (reference sequence). Here the CDR3 reads CASSLVGGEEQYF. CDR3 nucleotides: TGTGCCAGCAGCTTAGTGGGGGGTGAGGAGCAGTACTTC.

This clonotype was counted only a few times. This chain uses TRBV3-1 with TRBJ2-2; D is unresolved. Trimming took off 1 base at V and 1 base at J, with 7 bases between the two ends. The CDR3 extends over 15 amino acids. Germline loops: CDR1 LGHDT, CDR2 YNNKEL (reference sequence). CDR3: CASSQVGWNTGELFF. For the CDR3, the DNA is TGTGCCAGCAGCCAAGTGGGTTGGAACACCGGGGAGCTGTTTTTT.

In nucleotides, the CDR3 is TGTGCCAGCAGTTATATGTTGAACACTGAAGCTTTCTTT. This gives the protein CASSYMLNTEAFF. The chain uses TRBV6-2 or TRBV6-3 and TRBJ1-1; D unclear. This CDR3 region has 13 residues. CDR1 is MNHEY and CDR2 is SVGEGT in the germline V gene. The germline V and J ends were trimmed by 3 bases and 0 bases, with 5 bases remaining between them.

The V gene is TRBV13, the J gene TRBJ2-5; D unresolved. Trimming removed 2 bases from V and 6 bases from J, with 10 bases in between. CDR3 size: 13 residues. Germline CDR1 is PRHDT and CDR2 is FYEKMQ (reference sequence). Written as DNA, the CDR3 is TGTGCCAGCAGCTTACCTAGTGCGCAGACCCAGTACTTC. Its protein product is CASSLPSAQTQYF.

V gene TRBV12-3 or TRBV12-4 combines with J gene TRBJ2-1; D is possibly TRBD1 (6 bases). CDR3 length equals 17 residues. V dropped 1 base and J dropped 4 bases, with 17 bases sitting between them. The CDR3, as DNA: TGTGCCAGCAGTTTAGTACAGGGTGGTTTGTCGTACAATGAGCAGTTCTTC. Translated, it gives CASSLVQGGLSYNEQFF.

This CDR3 is CSVEDGTSGSSYNEQFF. The CDR3 coding sequence is TGCAGCGTTGAAGACGGGACTAGCGGGAGCTCCTACAATGAGCAGTTCTTC. J is TRBJ2-1 and V is TRBV29-1; 14 bases align to TRBD2. The CDR3 totals 17 residues. V lost 0 bases, J lost 0 bases, and 1 base stayed unmatched. In germline, CDR1 is SQVTM, CDR2 ANQGSEA.